This T cell receptor beta chain was sequenced during a study of cytomegalovirus exposure and HLA in healthy donors. Study outcomes and limitations: An analysis was carried out at a later point. It showed that HLA-associated TCR beta chains were more clonally expanded than equally common non-associated chains.

On this clone itself: Its matching antigen is unknown.

Trimming removed 3 bases from V and 3 bases from J, with 18 bases in between. There are 17 residues in the CDR3. CDR1 and CDR2 from the germline V gene are MDHEN and SYDVKM. Both 60 Vbeta primers and 13 Jbeta primers went into the PCR. Sequenced by immunoSEQ multiplex PCR; TCRdb stores in-frame clones only, minus some. The repertoire holds roughly 150,000 clones, 80% seen once, with approximately 15% in the top ten. The TCR originated in a middle-aged woman in good health and CMV-seronegative. The chain has TRBV28 and TRBJ1-5, with a possible D match to TRBD1 (6 bases). The specimen sequenced was PBMCs. The CDR3 DNA reads TGTGCCAGCAGTTTTGGGATTTTTACAGGGCTCAATCAGCCCCAGCATTTT. It translates to CASSFGIFTGLNQPQHF.